Each of the 3 T cell receptor beta chains below was sequenced from the same sample in a study of naive and memory T cell subsets. Study results and limitations: Naive repertoires, especially CD8, held a few larger clonotypes, possibly memory cells re-expressing CD45RA.

An equimolar mix of two oligonucleotides served as the beta constant-region primer for TRBC1 and TRBC2. Four rounds of PCR amplified the ligated cDNA using nested alpha and beta constant-region primers plus SP2. Each CDR3 protein is one row after TCRdb ran MiXCR on the UMI-ligation and nested PCR reads. The sample includes under 150,000 distinct CDR3 sequences, approximately 20% of them seen just once. Antigens for these TCRs are unknown. Sample: naive CD8+ T cells from blood. The receptor source for this set is a human donor in good health.

This rearrangement joins TRBV13 to TRBJ2-5; a possible D gene is TRBD2 (6 bases). Germline V gene sequence: CDR1 PRHDT, CDR2 FYEKMQ (reference sequence). This CDR3 is built from 15 residues. V was clipped by 5 bases and J by 5 bases, with 18 bases between them. CDR3: CASSTPNGGPETQYF. CDR3 nucleotides: TGTGCCAGCAGCACCCCGAACGGGGGACCGGAGACCCAGTACTTC.

The chain joins TRBV21-1 to TRBJ2-7; the D call of TRBD1 is as the table states it, not checked on the DNA. TRBV21-1 is noted as a pseudogene. The CDR3 extends over 16 amino acids. The CDR3 region is CASRPGDNDSSYEQYF. CDR3 in DNA: TGTGCCAGCAGGCCAGGGGATAACGATAGCTCCTACGAGCAGTACTTC.

This chain links TRBV13 with TRBJ2-1, with TRBD2 matching over 8 bases. V lost 4 bases, J lost 6 bases, and 14 bases stayed unmatched. The CDR3 is 17 residues long. In germline, CDR1 is PRHDT, CDR2 FYEKMQ (reference sequence). The CDR3 loop is CASSSPTSGSFLNEQFF. The CDR3 nucleotides are TGTGCCAGCAGCTCCCCGACGAGCGGGAGCTTCCTCAATGAGCAGTTCTTC. Complete variable domain (other parts from reference TRBV13 and TRBJ2-1): AAGVIQSPRHLIKEKRETATLKCYPIPRHDTVYWYQQGPGQDPQFLISFYEKMQSDKGSIPDRFSAQQFSDYHSELNMSSLELGDSALYFCASSSPTSGSFLNEQFFGPGTRLTVL.